This TCR beta chain was sequenced in a study of T cells in Graves' hyperthyroidism and ophthalmopathy. This clonotype was seen at least ten times. The antigen remains undetermined. Study results and caveats: Using 13 V-J features, a model discriminated ophthalmopathy from stable hyperthyroidism. The model anticipated ophthalmopathy a median about six months pre-onset.

It was uncontrolled infection, other autoimmune disease, pregnancy or lactation that excluded patients. Diagnoses used clinical symptoms, serum thyroxine and TRAb, thyroid ultrasound and orbital computed tomography. In germline, CDR1 is SNHLY, CDR2 FYNNEI. The CDR3 totals 18 residues. V was shortened by 0 bases and J by 0 bases, with 18 bases between the two germline ends. The CDR3 regions of TCR beta were amplified from RNA transcripts. HTBI primers were used for first-round RT-PCR of the TCR CDR3. TCRdb independently ran MiXCR on the multiplex PCR reads; one entry per CDR3 protein. Of over 500,000 distinct CDR3 sequences listed, over 45% are singletons.

The V and J genes are TRBV2 and TRBJ2-7; D may be TRBD1 or TRBD2 (5 bases each). This TCR came from an adult woman with Graves' disease, either hyperthyroidism or ophthalmopathy (not recorded which). The sample consisted of peripheral blood or thyroid tissue (not recorded which). CDR3 DNA: TGTGCCAGCAGTGAAGCTCCAGGACGGGGCCACTACTCCTACGAGCAGTACTTC. As protein: CASSEAPGRGHYSYEQYF.